The clone carrying this TCR beta chain was found a few times. Its antigen remains unknown. The sample belongs to a study of human T cells and chemical hapten exposure. Whole-study context: Throughout a study of 20 to 25 weeks, patients underwent weekly scalp administration of diphenylcyclopropenone doses. Study outcomes and limitations: With alopecia, donors may have immune responses unlike healthy people's.

Time point reported: patch test 1, 2 weeks after DPC sensitization. Treatment in this sample: therapeutic diphenylcyclopropenone sensitization with weekly scalp DPC. The library tagged individual cDNA molecules with unique molecular identifiers. TCRdb reanalysed the RACE reads using MiXCR and keeps one entry per CDR3 protein. Here the sample spans some 350,000 distinct CDR3 sequences, 6% to 8.5% being singletons. The CDR3 loop spans 16 amino acids. CDR1 and CDR2 from the germline V gene are SGHNT and YYREEE (reference sequence). Trimming pared 2 bases from V and 5 bases from J, leaving 19 bases between.

V is TRBV5-4 and J is TRBJ1-1; TRBD1 is a possible D gene (6 bases). This clonotype originated in a woman aged 18-30 years with alopecia areata. Some clones in this sample may be carry-over from other donors' samples. The sample here was whole blood, taken in connection with sensitization to the hapten diphenylcyclopropenone (DPC). CDR3 amino acids: CASSLLRGRSRTEAFF. The DNA of the CDR3 is TGTGCCAGCAGCTTACTCAGGGGCAGGAGCAGGACTGAAGCTTTCTTT.